This T cell receptor (beta chain) was identified during a study of cytomegalovirus exposure and HLA in healthy donors. At the level of the study: In an earlier analysis, 95 million to 140 million unique TCR beta sequences were found from 150 million to 200 million T cells. Study results and limitations: In an earlier analysis, most TCR beta V segments were productive about 87% or about 30% of the time. Most observed TCR sequences were rare, whereas some public TCRs were detected in many donors. Later analysis identified around 15,000 TCR beta sequences associated with HLA alleles, using a false discovery rate threshold of 0.05.

The CDR3 length is 13 residues. Trimming took 5 bases from V and 1 from J; bases not matched to a gene: 5. Germline assignment: CDR1 SQVTM and CDR2 ANQGSEA. Comment on this clone: Its specificity is not known.

The PCR was carried out with 60 Vbeta primers and 13 Jbeta primers. Sequencing used immunoSEQ multiplex PCR; TCRdb keeps in-frame clones, though not all of them. Altogether some 180,000 clones are present, roughly 82% being singletons, with the ten largest covering less than 2%. The sequence derives from a man aged 40-55 years in good health and CMV-seronegative. The V call is TRBV29-1, the J call TRBJ2-7; TRBD2 agrees at 7 bases. Sequenced: PBMCs. CDR3 DNA sequence: TGCAGCGTTTTACTAGCGTCTTCCTACGAGCAGTACTTC. It encodes CSVLLASSYEQYF.